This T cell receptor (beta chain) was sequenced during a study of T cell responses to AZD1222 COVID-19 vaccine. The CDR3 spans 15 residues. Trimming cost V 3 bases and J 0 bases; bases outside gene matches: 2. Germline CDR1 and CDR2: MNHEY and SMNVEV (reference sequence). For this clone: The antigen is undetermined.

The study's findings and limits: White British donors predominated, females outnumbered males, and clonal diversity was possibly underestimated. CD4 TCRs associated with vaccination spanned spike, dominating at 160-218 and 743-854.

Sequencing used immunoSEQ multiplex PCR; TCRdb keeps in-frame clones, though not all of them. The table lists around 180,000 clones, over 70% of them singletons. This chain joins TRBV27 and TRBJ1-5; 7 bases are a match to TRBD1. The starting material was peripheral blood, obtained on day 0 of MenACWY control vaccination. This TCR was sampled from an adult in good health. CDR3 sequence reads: CASSFTGDSNQPQHF. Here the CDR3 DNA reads TGTGCCAGCAGTTTTACAGGGGATAGCAATCAGCCCCAGCATTTT.